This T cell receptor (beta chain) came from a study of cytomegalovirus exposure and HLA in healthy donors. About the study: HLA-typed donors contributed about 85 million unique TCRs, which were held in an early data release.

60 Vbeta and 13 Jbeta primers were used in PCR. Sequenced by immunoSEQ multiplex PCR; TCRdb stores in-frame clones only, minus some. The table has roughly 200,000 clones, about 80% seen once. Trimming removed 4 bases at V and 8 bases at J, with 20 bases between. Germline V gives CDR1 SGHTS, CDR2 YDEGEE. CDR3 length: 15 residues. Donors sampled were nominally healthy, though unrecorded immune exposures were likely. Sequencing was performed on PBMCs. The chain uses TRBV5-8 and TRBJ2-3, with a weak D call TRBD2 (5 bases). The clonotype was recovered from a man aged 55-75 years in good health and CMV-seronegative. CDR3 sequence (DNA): TGTGCCAGCAGCCGTCTGAGATCGACTATAGGTACGCAGTATTTT. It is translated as CASSRLRSTIGTQYF. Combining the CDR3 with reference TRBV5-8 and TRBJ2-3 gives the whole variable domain EAGVTQSPTHLIKTRGQQATLRCSPISGHTSVYWYQQALGLGLQFLLWYDEGEERNRGNFPPRFSGRQFPNYSSELNVNALELEDSALYLCASSRLRSTIGTQYFGPGTRLTVL.